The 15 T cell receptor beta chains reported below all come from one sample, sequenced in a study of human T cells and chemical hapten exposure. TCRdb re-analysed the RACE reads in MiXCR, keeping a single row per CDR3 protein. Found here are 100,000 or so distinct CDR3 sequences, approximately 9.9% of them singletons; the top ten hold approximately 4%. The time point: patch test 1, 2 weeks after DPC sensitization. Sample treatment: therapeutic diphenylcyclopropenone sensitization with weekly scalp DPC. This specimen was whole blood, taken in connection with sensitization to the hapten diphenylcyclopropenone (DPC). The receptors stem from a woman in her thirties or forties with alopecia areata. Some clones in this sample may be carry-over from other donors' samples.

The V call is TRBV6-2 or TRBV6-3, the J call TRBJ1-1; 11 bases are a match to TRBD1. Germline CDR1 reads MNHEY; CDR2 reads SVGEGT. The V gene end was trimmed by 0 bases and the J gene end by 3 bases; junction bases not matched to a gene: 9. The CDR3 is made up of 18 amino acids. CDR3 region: CASSYSPGQGAGHTEAFF. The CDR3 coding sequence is TGTGCCAGCAGTTACTCACCTGGACAGGGGGCAGGCCACACTGAAGCTTTCTTT.

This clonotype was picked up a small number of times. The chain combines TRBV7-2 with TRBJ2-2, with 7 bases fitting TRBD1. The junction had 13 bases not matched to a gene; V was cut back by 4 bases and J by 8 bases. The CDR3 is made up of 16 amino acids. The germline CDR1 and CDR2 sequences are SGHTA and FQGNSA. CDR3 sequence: CASSSTRDREKGELFF. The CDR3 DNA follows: TGTGCCAGCAGCTCCACCCGGGACAGAGAGAAGGGGGAGCTGTTTTTT.

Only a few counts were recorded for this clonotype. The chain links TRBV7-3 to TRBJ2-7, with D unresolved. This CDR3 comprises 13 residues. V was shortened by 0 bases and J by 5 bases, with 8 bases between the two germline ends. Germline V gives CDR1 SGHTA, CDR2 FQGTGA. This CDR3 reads CASSLTEYDEQYF. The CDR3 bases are TGTGCCAGCAGCTTAACAGAATACGACGAGCAGTACTTC.

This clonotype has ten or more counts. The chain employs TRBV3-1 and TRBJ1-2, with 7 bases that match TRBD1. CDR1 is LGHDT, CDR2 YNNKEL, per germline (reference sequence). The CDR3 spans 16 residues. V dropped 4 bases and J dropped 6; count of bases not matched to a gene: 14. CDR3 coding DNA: TGTGCCAGCAGCCCGCGCCCGACAGGGAACTCGCATGGCTACACCTTC. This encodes CASSPRPTGNSHGYTF.

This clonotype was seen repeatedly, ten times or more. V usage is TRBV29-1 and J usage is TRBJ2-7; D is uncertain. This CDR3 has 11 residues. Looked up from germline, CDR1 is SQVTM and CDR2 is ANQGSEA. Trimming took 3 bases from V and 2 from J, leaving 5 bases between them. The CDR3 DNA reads TGCAGCGTTGAGGGGACCTACGAGCAGTACTTC. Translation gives CSVEGTYEQYF.

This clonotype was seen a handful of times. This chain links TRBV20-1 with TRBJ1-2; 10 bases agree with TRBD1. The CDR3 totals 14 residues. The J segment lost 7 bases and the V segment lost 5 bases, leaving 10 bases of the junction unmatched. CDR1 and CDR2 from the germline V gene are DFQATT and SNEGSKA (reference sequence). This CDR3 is CSALSGTGDSGYTF. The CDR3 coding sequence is TGCAGTGCTCTCTCCGGGACAGGGGACTCTGGCTACACCTTC.

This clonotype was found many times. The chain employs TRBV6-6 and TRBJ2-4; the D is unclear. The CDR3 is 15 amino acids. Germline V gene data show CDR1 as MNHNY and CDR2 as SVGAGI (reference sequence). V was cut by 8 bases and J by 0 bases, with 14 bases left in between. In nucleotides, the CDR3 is TGTGCCAGCGCAATTGGAAGTATAGCCAAAAACATTCAGTACTTC. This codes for CASAIGSIAKNIQYF.

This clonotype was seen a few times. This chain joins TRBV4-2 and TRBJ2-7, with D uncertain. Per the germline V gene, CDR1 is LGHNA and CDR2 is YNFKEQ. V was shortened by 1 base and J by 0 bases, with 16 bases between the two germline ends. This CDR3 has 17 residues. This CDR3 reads CASSQASTYSSSYEQYF. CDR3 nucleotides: TGTGCCAGCAGCCAAGCCTCGACTTACTCCAGCTCCTACGAGCAGTACTTC.

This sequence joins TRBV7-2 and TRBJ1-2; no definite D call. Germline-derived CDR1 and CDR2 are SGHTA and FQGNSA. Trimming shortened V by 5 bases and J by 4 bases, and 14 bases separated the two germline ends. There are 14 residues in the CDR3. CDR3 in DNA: TGTGCCAGCAGCCGAGGCCTTTCCGGCTATGGCTACACCTTC. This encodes CASSRGLSGYGYTF.

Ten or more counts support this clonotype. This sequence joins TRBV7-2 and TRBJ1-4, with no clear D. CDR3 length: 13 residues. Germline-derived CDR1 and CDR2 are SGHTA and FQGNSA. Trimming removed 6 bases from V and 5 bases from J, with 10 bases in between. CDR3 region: CASRRSLNEKLFF. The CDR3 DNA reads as TGTGCCAGCAGGCGGAGCTTAAATGAAAAACTGTTTTTT.

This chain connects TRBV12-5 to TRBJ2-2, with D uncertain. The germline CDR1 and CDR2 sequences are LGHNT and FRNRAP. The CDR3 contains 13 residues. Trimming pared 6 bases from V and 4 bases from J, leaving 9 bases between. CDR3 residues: CASGHLTTGELFF. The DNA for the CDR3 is TGTGCTAGTGGCCATCTTACCACCGGGGAGCTGTTTTTT.

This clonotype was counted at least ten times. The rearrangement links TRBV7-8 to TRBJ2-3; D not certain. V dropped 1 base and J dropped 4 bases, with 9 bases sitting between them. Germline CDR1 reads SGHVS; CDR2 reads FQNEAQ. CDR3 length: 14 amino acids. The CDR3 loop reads CASSLVTFADTQYF. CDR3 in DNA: TGTGCCAGCAGCTTAGTAACATTCGCAGATACGCAGTATTTT.

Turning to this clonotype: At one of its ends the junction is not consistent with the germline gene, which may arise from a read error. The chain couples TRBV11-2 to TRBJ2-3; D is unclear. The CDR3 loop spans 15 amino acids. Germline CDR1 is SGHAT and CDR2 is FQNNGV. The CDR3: CAGSLDRLDTDTQYF. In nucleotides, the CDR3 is TGTGCCGGCAGCTTAGATCGACTGGACACAGATACGCAGTATTTT. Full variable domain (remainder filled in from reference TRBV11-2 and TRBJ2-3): EAGVAQSPRYKIIEKRQSVAFWCNPISGHATLYWYQQILGQGPKLLIQFQNNGVVDDSQLPKDRFSAERLKGVDSTLKIQPAKLEDSAVYLCAGSLDRLDTDTQYFGPGTRLTVL.

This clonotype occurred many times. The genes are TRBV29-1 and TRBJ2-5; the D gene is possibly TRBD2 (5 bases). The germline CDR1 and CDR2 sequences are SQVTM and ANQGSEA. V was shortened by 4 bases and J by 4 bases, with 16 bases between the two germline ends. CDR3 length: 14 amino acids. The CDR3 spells CSVAGFQGGETQYF. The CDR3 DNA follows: TGCAGCGTTGCCGGGTTCCAAGGAGGAGAGACCCAGTACTTC.

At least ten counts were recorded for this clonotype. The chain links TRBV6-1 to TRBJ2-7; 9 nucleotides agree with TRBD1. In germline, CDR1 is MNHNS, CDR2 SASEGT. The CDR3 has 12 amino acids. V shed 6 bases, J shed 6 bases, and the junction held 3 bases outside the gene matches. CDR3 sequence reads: CASRWDRAEQYF. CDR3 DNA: TGTGCCAGCAGATGGGACAGGGCCGAGCAGTACTTC.